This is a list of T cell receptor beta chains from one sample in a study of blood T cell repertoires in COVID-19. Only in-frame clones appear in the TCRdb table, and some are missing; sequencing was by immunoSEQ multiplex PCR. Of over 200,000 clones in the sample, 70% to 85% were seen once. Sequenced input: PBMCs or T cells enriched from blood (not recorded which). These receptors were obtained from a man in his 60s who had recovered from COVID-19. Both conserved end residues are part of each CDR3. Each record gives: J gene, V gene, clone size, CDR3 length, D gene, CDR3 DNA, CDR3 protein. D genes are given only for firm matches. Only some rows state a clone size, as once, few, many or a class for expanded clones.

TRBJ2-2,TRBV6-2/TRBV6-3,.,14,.,TGTGCCAGCAGCTTACTGGTAAACACCGGGGAGCTGTTTTTT,CASSLLVNTGELFF
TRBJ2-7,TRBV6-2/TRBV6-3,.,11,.,TGTGCCAGCAGTTACTACGGCGAGCAGTACTTC,CASSYYGEQYF
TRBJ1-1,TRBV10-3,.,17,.,TGTGCCATCAGTGCTAGGTTCCGCTCTGGGGGGGGCACTGAAGCTTTCTTT,CAISARFRSGGGTEAFF
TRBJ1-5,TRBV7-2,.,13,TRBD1,TGTGCCAGCAGCTCGACAGGGGCCCAACCCCAGCATTTT,CASSSTGAQPQHF
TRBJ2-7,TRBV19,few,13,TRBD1,TGTGCCAGTAGTCTTAACAGGGGCCACGAGCAGTACTTC,CASSLNRGHEQYF
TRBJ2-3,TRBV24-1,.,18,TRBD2,TGTGCCACCAGTGATTTGCAGGCTAGCGGGGGGCCGGGGGATACGCAGTATTTT,CATSDLQASGGPGDTQYF
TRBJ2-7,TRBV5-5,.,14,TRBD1,TGTGCCAGCAGCTGGGGGACAGGGCCAGGCGAGCAGTACTTC,CASSWGTGPGEQYF
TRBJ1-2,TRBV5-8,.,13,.,TGTGCCAGCCCGCCCCAGGGCTCGGGTGGCTACACCTTC,CASPPQGSGGYTF
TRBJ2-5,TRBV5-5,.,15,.,TGTGCCAGCAGCTCGGTCTCGGGGGTCACAGAGACCCAGTACTTC,CASSSVSGVTETQYF
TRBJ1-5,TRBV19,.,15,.,TGTGCCAGTAGTATCGAGCTAAACGGCAATCAGCCCCAGCATTTT,CASSIELNGNQPQHF
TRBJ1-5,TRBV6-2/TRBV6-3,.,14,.,TGTGCCAGCAGTTACTTCAATAGCAATCAGCCCCAGCATTTT,CASSYFNSNQPQHF
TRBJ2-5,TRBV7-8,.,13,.,TGTGCCAGCAGCTTAGGGTTGGGCGAGACCCAGTACTTC,CASSLGLGETQYF
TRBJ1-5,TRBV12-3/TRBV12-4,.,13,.,TGTGCCAGCAGTTTCGGAGGAAATCAGCCCCAGCATTTT,CASSFGGNQPQHF
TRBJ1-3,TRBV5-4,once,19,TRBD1,TGTGCCAGCAGCTTGGCCAGGGGGCCCAGCCAGACCTCTGGAAACACCATATATTTT,CASSLARGPSQTSGNTIYF
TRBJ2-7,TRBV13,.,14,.,TGTGCCAGCAGCTTTCGGGGGGCAAAAAACGAGCAGTACTTC,CASSFRGAKNEQYF
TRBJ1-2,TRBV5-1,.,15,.,TGCGCCAGCTCCCCTCTACAGGGACCTAACTATGGCTACACCTTC,CASSPLQGPNYGYTF
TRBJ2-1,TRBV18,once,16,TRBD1,TGTGCCAGCTCACTACTTGGGACAGGGAGTTACAATGAGCAGTTCTTC,CASSLLGTGSYNEQFF